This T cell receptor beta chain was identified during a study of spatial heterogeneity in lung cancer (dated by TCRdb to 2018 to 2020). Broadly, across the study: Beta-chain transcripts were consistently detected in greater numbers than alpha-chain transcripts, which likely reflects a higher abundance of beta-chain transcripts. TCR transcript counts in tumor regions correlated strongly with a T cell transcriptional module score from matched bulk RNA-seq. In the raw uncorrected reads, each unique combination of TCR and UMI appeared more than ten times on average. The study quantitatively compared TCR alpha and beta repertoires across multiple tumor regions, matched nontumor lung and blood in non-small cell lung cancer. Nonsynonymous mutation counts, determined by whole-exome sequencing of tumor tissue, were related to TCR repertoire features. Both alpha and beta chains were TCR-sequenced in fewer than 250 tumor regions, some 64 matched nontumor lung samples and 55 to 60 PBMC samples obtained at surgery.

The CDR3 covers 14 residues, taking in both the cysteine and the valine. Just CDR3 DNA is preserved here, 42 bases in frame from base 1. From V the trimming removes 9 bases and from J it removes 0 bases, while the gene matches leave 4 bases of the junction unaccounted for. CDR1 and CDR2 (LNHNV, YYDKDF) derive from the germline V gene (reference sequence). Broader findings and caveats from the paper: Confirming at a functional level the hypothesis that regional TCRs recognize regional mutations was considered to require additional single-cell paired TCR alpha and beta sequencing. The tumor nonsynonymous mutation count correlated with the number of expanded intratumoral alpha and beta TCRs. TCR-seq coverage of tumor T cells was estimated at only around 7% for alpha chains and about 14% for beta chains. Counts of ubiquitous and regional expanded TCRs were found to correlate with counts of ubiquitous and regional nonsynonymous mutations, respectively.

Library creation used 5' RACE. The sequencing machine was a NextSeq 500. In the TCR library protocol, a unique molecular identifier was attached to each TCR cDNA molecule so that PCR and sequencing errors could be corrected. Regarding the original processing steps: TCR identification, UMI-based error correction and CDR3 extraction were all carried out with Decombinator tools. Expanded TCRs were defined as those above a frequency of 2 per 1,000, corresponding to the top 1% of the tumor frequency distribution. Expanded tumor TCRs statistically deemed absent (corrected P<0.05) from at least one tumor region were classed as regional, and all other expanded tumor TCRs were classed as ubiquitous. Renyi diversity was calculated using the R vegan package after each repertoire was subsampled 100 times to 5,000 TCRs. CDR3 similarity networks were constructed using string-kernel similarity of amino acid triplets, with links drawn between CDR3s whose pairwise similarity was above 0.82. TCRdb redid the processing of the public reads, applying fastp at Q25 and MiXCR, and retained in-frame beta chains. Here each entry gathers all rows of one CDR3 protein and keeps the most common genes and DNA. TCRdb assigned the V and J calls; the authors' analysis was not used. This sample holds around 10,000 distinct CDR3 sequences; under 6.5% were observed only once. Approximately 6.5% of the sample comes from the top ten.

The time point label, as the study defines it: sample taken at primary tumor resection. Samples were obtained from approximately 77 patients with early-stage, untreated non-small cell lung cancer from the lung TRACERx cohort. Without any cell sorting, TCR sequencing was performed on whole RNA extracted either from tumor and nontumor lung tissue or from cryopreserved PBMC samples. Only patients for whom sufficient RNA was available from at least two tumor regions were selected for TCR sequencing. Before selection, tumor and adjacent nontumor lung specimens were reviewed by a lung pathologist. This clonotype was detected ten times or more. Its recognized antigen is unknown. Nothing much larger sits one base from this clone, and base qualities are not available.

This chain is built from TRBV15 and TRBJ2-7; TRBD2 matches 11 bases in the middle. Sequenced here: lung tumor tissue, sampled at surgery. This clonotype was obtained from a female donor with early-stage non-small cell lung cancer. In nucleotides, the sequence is TGTGCCACGGGTCTAGCGGGGGGCTCCTACGAGCAGTACGTC. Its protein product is CATGLAGGSYEQYV.